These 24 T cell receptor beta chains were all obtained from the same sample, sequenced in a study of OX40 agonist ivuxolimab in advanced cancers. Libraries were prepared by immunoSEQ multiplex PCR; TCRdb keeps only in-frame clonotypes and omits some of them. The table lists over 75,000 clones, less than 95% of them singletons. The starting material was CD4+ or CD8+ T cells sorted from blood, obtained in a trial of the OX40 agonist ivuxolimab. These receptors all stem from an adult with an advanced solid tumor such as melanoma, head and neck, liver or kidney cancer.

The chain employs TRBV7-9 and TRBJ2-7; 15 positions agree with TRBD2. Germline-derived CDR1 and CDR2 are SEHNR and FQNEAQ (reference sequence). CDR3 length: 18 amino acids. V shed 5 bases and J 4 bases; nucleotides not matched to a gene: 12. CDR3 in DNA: TGTGCCAGCAGCCCCCGGACTAGCGGGAGGGGTGAAACATACGAGCAGTACTTC. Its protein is CASSPRTSGRGETYEQYF.

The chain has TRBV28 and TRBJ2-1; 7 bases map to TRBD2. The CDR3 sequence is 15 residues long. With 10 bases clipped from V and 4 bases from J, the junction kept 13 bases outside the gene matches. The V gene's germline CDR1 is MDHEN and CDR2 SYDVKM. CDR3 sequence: CATELGRDGYNEQFF. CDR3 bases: TGTGCCACCGAATTAGGGAGGGACGGTTACAATGAGCAGTTCTTC.

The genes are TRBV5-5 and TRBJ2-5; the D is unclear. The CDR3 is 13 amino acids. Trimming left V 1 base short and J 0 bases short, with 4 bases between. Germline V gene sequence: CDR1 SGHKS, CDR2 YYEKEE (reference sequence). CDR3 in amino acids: CASSLWHQETQYF. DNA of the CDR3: TGTGCCAGCAGCTTGTGGCACCAAGAGACCCAGTACTTC.

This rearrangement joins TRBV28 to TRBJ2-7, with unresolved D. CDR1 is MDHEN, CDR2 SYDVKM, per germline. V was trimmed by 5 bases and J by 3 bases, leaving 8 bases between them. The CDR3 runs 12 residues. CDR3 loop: CASSQRHYEQYF. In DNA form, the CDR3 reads TGTGCCAGCAGTCAACGGCACTACGAGCAGTACTTC.

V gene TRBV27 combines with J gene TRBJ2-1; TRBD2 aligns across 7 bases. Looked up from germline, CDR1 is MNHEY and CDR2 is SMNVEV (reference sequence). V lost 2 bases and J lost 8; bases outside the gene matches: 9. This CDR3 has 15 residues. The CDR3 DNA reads TGTGCCAGCAGTTTACGGGCGGGAGAGGGTCATGAGCAGTTCTTC. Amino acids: CASSLRAGEGHEQFF.

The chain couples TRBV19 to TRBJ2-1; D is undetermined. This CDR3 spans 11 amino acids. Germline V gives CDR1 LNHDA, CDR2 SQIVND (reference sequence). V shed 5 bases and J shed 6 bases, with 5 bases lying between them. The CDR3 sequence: CASSVTNEQFF. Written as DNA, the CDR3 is TGTGCCAGTAGTGTGACCAATGAGCAGTTCTTC.

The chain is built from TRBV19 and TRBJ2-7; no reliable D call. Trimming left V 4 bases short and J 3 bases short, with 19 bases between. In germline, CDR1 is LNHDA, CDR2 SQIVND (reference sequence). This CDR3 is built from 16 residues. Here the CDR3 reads CASSTSIYPRNYEQYF. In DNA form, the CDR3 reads TGTGCCAGTAGTACCTCAATCTATCCCCGTAACTACGAGCAGTACTTC.

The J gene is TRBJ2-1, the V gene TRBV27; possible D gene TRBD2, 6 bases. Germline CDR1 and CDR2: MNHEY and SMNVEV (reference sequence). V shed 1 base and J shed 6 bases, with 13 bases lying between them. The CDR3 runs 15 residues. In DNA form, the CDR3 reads TGTGCCAGCAGTTTATTATCCGGGACTCTCAATGAGCAGTTCTTC. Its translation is CASSLLSGTLNEQFF.

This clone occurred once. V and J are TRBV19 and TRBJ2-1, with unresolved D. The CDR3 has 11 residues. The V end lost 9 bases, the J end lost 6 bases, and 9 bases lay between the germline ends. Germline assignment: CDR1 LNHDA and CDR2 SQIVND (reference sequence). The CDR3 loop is CASHDRNEQFF. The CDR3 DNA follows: TGTGCCAGCCACGACCGCAATGAGCAGTTCTTC.

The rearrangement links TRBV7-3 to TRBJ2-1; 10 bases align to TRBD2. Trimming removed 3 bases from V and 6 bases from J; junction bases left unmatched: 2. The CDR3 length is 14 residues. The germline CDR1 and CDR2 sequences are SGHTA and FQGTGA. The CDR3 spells CASSFGTSANEQFF. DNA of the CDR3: TGTGCCAGCAGCTTTGGGACTAGCGCCAATGAGCAGTTCTTC.

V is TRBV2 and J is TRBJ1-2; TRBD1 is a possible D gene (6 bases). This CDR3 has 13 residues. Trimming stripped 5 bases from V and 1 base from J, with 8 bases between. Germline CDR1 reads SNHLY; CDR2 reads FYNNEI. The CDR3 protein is CASSHRVNYGYTF. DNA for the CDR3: TGTGCCAGCAGTCACAGGGTTAACTATGGCTACACCTTC.

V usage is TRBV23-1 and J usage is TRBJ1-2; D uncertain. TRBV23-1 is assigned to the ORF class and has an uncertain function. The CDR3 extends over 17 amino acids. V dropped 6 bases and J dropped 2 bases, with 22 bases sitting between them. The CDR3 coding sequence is TGCGCCAGCAGCCCCAATCTCACCGAGGAAAAAAACTATGGCTACACCTTC. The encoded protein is CASSPNLTEEKNYGYTF.

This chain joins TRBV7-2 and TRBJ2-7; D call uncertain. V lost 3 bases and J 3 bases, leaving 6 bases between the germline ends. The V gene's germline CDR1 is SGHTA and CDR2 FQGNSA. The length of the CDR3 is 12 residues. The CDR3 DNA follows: TGTGCCAGCAGCTTCGTGGGCTACGAGCAGTACTTC. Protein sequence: CASSFVGYEQYF.

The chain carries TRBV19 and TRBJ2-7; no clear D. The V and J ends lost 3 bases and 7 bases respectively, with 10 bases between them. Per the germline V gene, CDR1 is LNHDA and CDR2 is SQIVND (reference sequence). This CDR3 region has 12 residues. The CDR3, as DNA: TGTGCCAGTAGTATCCCGGGTTGGGAGCAGTACTTC. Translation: CASSIPGWEQYF.

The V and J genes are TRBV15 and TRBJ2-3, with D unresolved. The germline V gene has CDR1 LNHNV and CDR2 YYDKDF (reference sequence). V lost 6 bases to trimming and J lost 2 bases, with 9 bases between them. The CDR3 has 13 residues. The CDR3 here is CATSVHSTDTQYF. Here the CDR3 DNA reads TGTGCCACCAGTGTTCACTCCACAGATACGCAGTATTTT.

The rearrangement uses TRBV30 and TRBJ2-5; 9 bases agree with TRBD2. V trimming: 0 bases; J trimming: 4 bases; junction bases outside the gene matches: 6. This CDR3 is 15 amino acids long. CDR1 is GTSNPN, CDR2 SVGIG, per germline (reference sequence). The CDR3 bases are TGTGCCTGGAGTGTGGCTAGCGGGATTAGAGAGACCCAGTACTTC. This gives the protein CAWSVASGIRETQYF.

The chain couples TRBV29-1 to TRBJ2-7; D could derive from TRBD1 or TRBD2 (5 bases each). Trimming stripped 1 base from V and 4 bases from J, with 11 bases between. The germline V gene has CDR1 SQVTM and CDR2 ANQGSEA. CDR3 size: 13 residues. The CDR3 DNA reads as TGCAGCGTTGAAGCCCCAGGGAGTTACGAGCAGTACTTC. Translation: CSVEAPGSYEQYF.

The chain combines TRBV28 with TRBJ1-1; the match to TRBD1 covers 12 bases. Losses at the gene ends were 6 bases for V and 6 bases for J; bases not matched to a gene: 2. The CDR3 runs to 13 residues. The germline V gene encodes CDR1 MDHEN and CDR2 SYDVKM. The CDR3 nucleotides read TGTGCCAGCAGAGGGACAGGGGGCCCTGAAGCTTTCTTT. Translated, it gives CASRGTGGPEAFF.

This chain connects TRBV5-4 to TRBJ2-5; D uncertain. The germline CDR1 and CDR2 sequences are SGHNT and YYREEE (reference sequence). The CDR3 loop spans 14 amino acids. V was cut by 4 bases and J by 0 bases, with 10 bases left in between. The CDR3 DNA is TGTGCCAGCAGCGGAGATATAAACCAAGAGACCCAGTACTTC. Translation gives CASSGDINQETQYF. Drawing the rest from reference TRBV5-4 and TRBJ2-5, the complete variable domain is ETGVTQSPTHLIKTRGQQVTLRCSSQSGHNTVSWYQQALGQGPQFIFQYYREEENGRGNFPPRFSGLQFPNYSSELNVNALELDDSALYLCASSGDINQETQYFGPGTRLLVL.

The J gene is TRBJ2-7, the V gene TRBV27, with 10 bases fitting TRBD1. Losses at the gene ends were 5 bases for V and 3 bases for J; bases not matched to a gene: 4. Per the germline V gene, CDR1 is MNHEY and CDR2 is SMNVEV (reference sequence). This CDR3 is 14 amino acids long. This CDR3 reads CASSHGQGDYEQYF. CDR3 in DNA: TGTGCCAGCAGTCACGGACAGGGGGACTACGAGCAGTACTTC.

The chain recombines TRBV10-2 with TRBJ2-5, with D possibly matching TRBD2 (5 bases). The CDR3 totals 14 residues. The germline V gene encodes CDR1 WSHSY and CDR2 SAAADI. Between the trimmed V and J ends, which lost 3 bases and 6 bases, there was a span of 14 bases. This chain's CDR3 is CASSETSGLQTQYF. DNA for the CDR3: TGCGCCAGCAGTGAAACAAGCGGCCTACAGACCCAGTACTTC.

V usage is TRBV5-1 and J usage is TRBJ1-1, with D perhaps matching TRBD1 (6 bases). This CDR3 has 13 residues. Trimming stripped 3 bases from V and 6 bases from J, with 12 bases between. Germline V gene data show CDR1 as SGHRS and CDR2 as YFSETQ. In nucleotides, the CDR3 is TGCGCCAGCAGCTCCCTGAGGGGGGCTGAAGCTTTCTTT. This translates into CASSSLRGAEAFF. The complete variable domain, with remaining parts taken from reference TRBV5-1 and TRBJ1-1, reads KAGVTQTPRYLIKTRGQQVTLSCSPISGHRSVSWYQQTPGQGLQFLFEYFSETQRNKGNFPGRFSGRQFSNSRSEMNVSTLELGDSALYLCASSSLRGAEAFFGQGTRLTVV.

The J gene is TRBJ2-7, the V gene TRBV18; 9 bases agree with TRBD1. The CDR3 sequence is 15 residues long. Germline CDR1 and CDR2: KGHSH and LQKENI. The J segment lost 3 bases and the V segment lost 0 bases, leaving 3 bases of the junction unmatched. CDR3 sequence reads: CASSPPRGQGYEQYF. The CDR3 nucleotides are TGTGCCAGCTCACCACCGCGGGGACAGGGCTACGAGCAGTACTTC.

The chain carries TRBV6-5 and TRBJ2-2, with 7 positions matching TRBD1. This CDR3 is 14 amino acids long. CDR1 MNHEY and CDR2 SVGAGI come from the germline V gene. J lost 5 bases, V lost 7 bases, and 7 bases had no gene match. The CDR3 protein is CASKRQGWTGELFF. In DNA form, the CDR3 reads TGTGCCAGCAAACGACAGGGTTGGACCGGGGAGCTGTTTTTT.